In this sample, the clone carrying this TCR beta chain turned up once. The CDR3 length is 16 residues. CDR1 SGHNT and CDR2 YYREEE come from the germline V gene (reference sequence). V shed 4 bases, J shed 5 bases, and the junction held 4 bases outside the gene matches. The data were taken from a study of PD-L1 blockade in urothelial cancer. Turning to the study itself: The median T cell count in blood samples was more than 110,000.

Sequencing was performed with immunoSEQ multiplex PCR; in TCRdb, only in-frame clones are kept and a portion is missing. Of tens of thousands of clones listed, 75% to 90% are singletons. The TCR originated in a woman between 65 and 79 years old with urothelial cancer. This chain links TRBV5-4 with TRBJ2-2; 14 nucleotides align to TRBD2. The source material was PBMCs, sampled around atezolizumab (anti-PD-L1) treatment. CDR3 DNA: TGTGCCAGCAGCATAGGACTAGCGGGGGGTACCGGGGAGCTGTTTTTT. Its translation: CASSIGLAGGTGELFF.